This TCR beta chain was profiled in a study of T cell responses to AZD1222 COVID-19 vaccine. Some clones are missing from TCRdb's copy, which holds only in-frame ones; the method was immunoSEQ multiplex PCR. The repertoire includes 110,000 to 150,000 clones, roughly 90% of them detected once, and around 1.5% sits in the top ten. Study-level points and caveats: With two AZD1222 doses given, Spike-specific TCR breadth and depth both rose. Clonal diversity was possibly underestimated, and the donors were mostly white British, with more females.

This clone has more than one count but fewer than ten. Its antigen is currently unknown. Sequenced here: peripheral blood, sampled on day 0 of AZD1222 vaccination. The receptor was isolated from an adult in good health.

CDR3 in DNA: TGTGCCTCCCACAGGGGGAGCACTGAAGCTTTCTTT. Translating gives CASHRGSTEAFF. The chain is built from TRBV30 and TRBJ1-1, with TRBD1 identical over 8 bases. The CDR3 contains 12 residues. Germline CDR1 reads GTSNPN; CDR2 reads SVGIG (reference sequence). The junction had 5 bases not matched to a gene; V was cut back by 7 bases and J by 4 bases.